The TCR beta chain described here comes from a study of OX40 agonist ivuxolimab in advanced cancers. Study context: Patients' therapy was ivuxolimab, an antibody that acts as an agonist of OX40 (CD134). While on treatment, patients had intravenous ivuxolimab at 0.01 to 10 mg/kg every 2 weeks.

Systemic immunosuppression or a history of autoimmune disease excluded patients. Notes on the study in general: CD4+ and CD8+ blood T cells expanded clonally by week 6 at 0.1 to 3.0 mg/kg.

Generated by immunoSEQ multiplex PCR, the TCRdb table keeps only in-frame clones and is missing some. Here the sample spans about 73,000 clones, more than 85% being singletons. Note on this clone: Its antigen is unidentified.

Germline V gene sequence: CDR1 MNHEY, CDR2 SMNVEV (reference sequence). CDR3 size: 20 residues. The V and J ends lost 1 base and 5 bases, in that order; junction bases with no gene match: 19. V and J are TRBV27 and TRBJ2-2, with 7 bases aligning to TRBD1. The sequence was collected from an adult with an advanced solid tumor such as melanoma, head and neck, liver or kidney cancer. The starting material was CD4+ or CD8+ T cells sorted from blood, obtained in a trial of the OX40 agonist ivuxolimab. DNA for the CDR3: TGTGCCAGCAGTTTATACGGTCCCGGGACAGCCTATCAGTATACCGGGGAGCTGTTTTTT. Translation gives CASSLYGPGTAYQYTGELFF.